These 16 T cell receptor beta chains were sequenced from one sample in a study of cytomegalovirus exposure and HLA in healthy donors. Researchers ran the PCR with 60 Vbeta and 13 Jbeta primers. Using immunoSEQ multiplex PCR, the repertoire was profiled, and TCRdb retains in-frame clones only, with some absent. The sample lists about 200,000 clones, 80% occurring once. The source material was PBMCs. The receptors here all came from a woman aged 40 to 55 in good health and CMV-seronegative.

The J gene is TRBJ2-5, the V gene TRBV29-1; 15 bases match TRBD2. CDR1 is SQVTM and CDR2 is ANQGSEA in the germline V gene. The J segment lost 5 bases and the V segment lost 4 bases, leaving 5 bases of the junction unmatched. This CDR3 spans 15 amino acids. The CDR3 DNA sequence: TGCAGCGTTGGGACTAGCGGGAGGGTCGGGGAGACCCAGTACTTC. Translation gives CSVGTSGRVGETQYF.

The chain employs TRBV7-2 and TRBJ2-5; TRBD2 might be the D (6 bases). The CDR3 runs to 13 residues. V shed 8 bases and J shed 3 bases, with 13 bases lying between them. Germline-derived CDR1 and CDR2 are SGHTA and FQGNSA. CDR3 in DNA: TGTGCCAGCGCGGCTAGCGCAAAAGAGACCCAGTACTTC. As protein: CASAASAKETQYF.

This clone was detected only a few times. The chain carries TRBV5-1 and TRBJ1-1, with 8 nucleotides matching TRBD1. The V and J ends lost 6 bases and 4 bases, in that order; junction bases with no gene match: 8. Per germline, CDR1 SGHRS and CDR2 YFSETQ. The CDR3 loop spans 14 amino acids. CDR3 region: CASNWATGGTEAFF. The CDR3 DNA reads TGCGCCAGCAACTGGGCTACAGGGGGCACTGAAGCTTTCTTT.

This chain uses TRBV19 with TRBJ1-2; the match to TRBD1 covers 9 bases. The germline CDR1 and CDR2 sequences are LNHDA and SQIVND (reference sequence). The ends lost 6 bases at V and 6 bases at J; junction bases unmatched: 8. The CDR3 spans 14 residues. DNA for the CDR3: TGTGCCAGTAGGCAACAGGGGGCGCGTCATGGCTACACCTTC. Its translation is CASRQQGARHGYTF.

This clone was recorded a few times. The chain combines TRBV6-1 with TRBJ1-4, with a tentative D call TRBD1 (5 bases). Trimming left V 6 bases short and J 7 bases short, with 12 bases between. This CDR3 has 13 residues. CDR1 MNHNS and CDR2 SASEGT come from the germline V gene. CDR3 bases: TGTGCCAGCAGGACTCGGGGGTTTGAAAAACTGTTTTTT. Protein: CASRTRGFEKLFF.

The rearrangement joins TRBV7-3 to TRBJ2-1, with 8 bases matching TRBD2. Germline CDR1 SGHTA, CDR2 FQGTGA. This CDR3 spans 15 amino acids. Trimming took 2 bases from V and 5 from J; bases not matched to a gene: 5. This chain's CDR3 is CASSLGSGRNNEQFF. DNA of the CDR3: TGTGCCAGCAGCTTAGGCAGCGGGAGAAACAATGAGCAGTTCTTC. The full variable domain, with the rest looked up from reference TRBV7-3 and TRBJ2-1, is GAGVSQTPSNKVTEKGKYVELRCDPISGHTALYWYRQSLGQGPEFLIYFQGTGAADDSGLPNDRFFAVRPEGSVSTLKIQRTERGDSAVYLCASSLGSGRNNEQFFGPGTRLTVL.

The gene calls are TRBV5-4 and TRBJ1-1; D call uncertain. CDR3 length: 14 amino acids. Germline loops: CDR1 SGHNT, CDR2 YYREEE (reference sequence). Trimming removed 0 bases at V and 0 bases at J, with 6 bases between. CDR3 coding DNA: TGTGCCAGCAGCTTGGACATGATGAACACTGAAGCTTTCTTT. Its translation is CASSLDMMNTEAFF.

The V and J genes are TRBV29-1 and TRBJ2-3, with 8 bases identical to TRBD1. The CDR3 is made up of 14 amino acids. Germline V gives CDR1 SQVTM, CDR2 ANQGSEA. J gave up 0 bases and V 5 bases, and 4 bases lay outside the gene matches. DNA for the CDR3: TGCAGCGTTCGGACAGGGCAAAGCACAGATACGCAGTATTTT. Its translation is CSVRTGQSTDTQYF.

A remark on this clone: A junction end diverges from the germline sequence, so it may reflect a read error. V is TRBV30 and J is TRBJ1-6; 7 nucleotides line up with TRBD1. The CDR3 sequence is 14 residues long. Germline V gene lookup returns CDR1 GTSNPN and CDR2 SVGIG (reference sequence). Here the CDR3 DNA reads TGTGCCTGGATGCTCAGGGGGTATAGTTCACCCCTCCACTTT. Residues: CAWMLRGYSSPLHF.

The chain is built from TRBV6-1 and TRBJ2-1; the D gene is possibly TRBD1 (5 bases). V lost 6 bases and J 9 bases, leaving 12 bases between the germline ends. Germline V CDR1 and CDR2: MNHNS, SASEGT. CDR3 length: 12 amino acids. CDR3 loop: CASRDGAGEQFF. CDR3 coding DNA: TGTGCCAGCAGGGATGGGGCCGGTGAGCAGTTCTTC.

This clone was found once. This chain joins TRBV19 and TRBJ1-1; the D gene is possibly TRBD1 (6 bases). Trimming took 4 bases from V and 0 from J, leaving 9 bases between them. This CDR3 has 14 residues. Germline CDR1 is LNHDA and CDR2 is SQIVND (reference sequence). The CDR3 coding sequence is TGTGCCAGTAGTAAGGGGGGGCTGAACACTGAAGCTTTCTTT. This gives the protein CASSKGGLNTEAFF.

CDR3 sequence (DNA): TGTGCCAGCAGTGGACTCCAAGGCGGGTTCCCCTGGAACACTGAAGCTTTCTTT. Amino acid sequence: CASSGLQGGFPWNTEAFF. This chain links TRBV25-1 with TRBJ1-1; D unclear. CDR3 length: 18 residues. The V gene's germline CDR1 is MGHDK and CDR2 SYGVNS. Trimming stripped 4 bases from V and 1 base from J, with 22 bases between.

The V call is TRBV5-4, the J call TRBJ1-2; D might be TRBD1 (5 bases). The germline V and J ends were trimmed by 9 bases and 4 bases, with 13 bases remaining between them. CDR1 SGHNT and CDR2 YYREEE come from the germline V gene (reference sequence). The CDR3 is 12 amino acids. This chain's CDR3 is CATSGLSYGYTF. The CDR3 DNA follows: TGTGCCACGTCGGGACTAAGCTATGGCTACACCTTC.

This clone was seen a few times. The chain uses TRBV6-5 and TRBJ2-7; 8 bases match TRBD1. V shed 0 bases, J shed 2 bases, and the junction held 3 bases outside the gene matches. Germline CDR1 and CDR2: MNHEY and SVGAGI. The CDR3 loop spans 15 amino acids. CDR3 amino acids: CASSYSRTGTYEQYF. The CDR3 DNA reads TGTGCCAGCAGTTACTCACGGACAGGGACCTACGAGCAGTACTTC.

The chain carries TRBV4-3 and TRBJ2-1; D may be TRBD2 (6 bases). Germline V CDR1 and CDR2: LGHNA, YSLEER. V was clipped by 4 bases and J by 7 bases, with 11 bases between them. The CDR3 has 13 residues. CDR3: CASSPGRANEQFF. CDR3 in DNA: TGCGCCAGCAGCCCCGGGAGAGCGAATGAGCAGTTCTTC.

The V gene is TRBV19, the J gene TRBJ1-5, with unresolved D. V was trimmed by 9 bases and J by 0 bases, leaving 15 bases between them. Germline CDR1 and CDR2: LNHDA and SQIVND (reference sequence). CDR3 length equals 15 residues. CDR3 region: CASQTTGYSNQPQHF. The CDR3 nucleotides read TGTGCCAGCCAAACGACGGGGTATAGCAATCAGCCCCAGCATTTT.